These 9 T cell receptor beta chains were all obtained from the same sample, sequenced in a study of cytomegalovirus exposure and HLA in healthy donors. In the PCR, 60 Vbeta and 13 Jbeta primers were used. Generated by immunoSEQ multiplex PCR, the TCRdb table keeps only in-frame clones and is missing some. The sample has around 210,000 clones; about 85% are singletons. Specimen: PBMCs. The receptors here all came from a girl aged 2-10 years in good health and CMV-seronegative.

The chain links TRBV9 to TRBJ2-1; D might be TRBD1 (7 bases). V shed 0 bases and J shed 7 bases, with 17 bases lying between them. The CDR3 is 16 amino acids. Germline CDR1 is SGDLS and CDR2 is YYNGEE. CDR3 coding DNA: TGTGCCAGCAGCGTAGCATTCCTGGGGGGACAGAATGAGCAGTTCTTC. Protein: CASSVAFLGGQNEQFF.

The CDR3 DNA reads as TGTGCCTGGATCCGGGACTCCTACAATGAGCAGTTCTTC. Protein product: CAWIRDSYNEQFF. This rearrangement joins TRBV30 to TRBJ2-1; possibly TRBD2 for D (5 bases). V lost 4 bases and J 0 bases, leaving 7 bases between the germline ends. CDR3 length: 13 residues. CDR1 GTSNPN and CDR2 SVGIG come from the germline V gene (reference sequence).

J is TRBJ2-1 and V is TRBV4-1; 9 bases line up with TRBD2. The trim removed 6 bases at V and 0 bases at J, leaving 3 bases unmatched. Germline V gene sequence: CDR1 MGHRA, CDR2 YSYEKL. The CDR3 is 15 amino acids. For the CDR3, the DNA is TGCGCCAGCAGGTATAGCGGGAGCTCCTACAATGAGCAGTTCTTC. It translates to CASRYSGSSYNEQFF.

The rearrangement joins TRBV19 to TRBJ2-3, with TRBD2 identical over 8 bases. In germline, CDR1 is LNHDA, CDR2 SQIVND (reference sequence). The CDR3 covers 14 residues. The ends lost 4 bases at V and 9 bases at J; junction bases unmatched: 9. CDR3 nucleotide sequence: TGTGCCAGTAGTACCCCAGCGGGGGTGGGGACGCAGTATTTT. It codes for CASSTPAGVGTQYF.

The chain links TRBV27 to TRBJ1-2; D is unclear. This CDR3 spans 13 amino acids. V was clipped by 3 bases and J by 5 bases, with 10 bases between them. The germline V gene has CDR1 MNHEY and CDR2 SMNVEV (reference sequence). This CDR3 is CASSFAGFYGYTF. The CDR3 DNA follows: TGTGCCAGCAGTTTCGCAGGATTTTATGGCTACACCTTC.

This clone was recorded once. The rearrangement uses TRBV10-3 and TRBJ2-3; the match to TRBD2 covers 12 bases. Per the germline V gene, CDR1 is ENHRY and CDR2 is SYGVKD. The CDR3 spans 15 residues. The J segment lost 9 bases and the V segment lost 6 bases, leaving 10 bases of the junction unmatched. DNA of the CDR3: TGTGCCATCAGCCTGACTAGCGGGAGACCGCCCACGCAGTATTTT. This sequence encodes CAISLTSGRPPTQYF.

The rearrangement joins TRBV19 to TRBJ2-7; 9 bases align to TRBD2. The V gene's germline CDR1 is LNHDA and CDR2 SQIVND (reference sequence). V lost 1 base and J lost 3; bases outside the gene matches: 4. The length of the CDR3 is 15 residues. CDR3 DNA sequence: TGTGCCAGTAGTATAGTTTCTAGCGGGATCTACGAGCAGTACTTC. Protein: CASSIVSSGIYEQYF.

The V and J genes are TRBV7-3 and TRBJ2-1; the match to TRBD2 covers 15 bases. V was clipped by 0 bases and J by 7 bases; unmatched bases: 4. The CDR3 extends over 17 amino acids. CDR1 and CDR2 from the germline V gene are SGHTA and FQGTGA. The CDR3 DNA reads TGTGCCAGCAGCTTAACGGTCGGACTAGCGGGGGGGAATGAGCAGTTCTTC. It yields the protein CASSLTVGLAGGNEQFF.

V usage is TRBV5-1 and J usage is TRBJ1-2; D not certain. This CDR3 region has 13 residues. V dropped 3 bases and J dropped 4 bases, with 10 bases sitting between them. Germline V gene data show CDR1 as SGHRS and CDR2 as YFSETQ. The DNA for the CDR3 is TGCGCCAGCAGCTCAAGCGGGCCCTATGGCTACACCTTC. Translation gives CASSSSGPYGYTF.